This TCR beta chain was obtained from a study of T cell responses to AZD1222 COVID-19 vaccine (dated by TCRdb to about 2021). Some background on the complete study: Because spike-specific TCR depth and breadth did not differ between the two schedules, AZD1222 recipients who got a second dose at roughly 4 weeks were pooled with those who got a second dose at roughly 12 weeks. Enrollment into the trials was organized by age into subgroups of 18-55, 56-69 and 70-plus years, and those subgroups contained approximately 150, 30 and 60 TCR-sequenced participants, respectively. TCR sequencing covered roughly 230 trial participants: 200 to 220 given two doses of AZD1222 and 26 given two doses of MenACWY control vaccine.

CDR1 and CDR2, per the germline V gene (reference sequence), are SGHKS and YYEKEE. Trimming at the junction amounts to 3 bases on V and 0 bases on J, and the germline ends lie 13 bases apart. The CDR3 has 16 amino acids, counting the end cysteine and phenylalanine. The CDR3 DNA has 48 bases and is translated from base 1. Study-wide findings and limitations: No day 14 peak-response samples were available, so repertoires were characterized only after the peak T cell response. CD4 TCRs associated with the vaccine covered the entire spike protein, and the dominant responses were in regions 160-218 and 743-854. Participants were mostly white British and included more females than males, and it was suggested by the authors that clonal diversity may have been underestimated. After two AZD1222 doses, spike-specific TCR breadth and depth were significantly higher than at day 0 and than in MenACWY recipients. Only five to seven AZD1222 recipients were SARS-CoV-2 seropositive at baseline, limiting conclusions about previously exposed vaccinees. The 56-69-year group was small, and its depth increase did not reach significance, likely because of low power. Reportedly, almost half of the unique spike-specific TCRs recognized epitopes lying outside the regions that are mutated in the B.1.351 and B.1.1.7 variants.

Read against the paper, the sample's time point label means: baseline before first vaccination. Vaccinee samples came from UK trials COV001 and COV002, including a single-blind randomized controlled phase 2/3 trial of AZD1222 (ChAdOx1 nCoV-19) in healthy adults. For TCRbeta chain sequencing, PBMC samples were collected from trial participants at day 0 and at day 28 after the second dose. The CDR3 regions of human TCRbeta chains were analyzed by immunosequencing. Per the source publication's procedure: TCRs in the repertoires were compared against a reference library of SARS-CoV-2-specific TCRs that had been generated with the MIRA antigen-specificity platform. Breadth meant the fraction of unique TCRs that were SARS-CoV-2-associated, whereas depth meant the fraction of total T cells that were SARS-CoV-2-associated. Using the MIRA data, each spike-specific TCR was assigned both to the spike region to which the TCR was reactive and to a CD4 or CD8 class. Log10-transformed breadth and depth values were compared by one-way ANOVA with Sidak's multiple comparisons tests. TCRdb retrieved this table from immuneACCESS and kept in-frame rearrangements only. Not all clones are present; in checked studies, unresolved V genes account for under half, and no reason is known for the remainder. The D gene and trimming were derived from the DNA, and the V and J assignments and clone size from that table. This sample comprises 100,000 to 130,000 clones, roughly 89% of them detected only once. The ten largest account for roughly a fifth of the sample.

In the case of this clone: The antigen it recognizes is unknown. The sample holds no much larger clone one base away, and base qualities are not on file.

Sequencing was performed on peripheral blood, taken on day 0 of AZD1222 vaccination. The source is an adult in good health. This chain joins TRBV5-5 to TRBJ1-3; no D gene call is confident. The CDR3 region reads CASSSSGDTSGNTIYF. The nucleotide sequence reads TGTGCCAGCAGCTCTTCAGGAGACACCTCTGGAAACACCATATATTTT.